This T cell receptor beta chain originates from a study of OX40 agonist ivuxolimab in advanced cancers. On this clone itself: The antigen is unknown.

TCRdb's table, derived via immunoSEQ multiplex PCR, lists solely in-frame clones and lacks some. The data contain roughly 10,000 clones, 88% of them singletons. Study-level points and caveats: Some patients who did not respond also had low normalized T-cell clonal expansion. Blood T cells, both CD4+ and CD8+, expanded clonally by week 6 at 0.1 to 3.0 mg/kg.

This receptor was identified in an adult with an advanced solid tumor such as melanoma, head and neck, liver or kidney cancer. The material sequenced was CD4+ or CD8+ T cells sorted from blood, taken in a trial of the OX40 agonist ivuxolimab.

This CDR3 reads CSVPGLVPGELFF. The CDR3 DNA reads TGCAGCGTGCCGGGACTAGTCCCCGGGGAGCTGTTTTTT. J is TRBJ2-2 and V is TRBV29-1; 8 bases align to TRBD2. Trimming took 6 bases from V and 6 from J; bases not matched to a gene: 6. The CDR3 is 13 amino acids. Germline loops: CDR1 SQVTM, CDR2 ANQGSEA.